A selection of T cell receptor beta chains follows, all from one sample in a study of PD-1 blockade in classical Hodgkin lymphoma. The protocol was immunoSEQ multiplex PCR, while the TCRdb copy is restricted to in-frame clones and leaves out a portion. The table has over 85,000 clones, roughly nine tenths seen once; the top ten hold roughly 3%. Here the sequenced sample was peripheral blood mononuclear cells (PBMCs), taken before the fourth cycle of nivolumab. The receptors here all came from a human donor with classical Hodgkin lymphoma. Both conserved end residues are part of each CDR3. Each record gives: J gene, D gene, clone size, V gene, CDR3 protein, CDR3 DNA. A D gene is named only where the DNA matches it firmly. Clone size appears in some rows only: once, few, many, or a class for an expanded clone.

j_call: TRBJ2-1
d_call: TRBD2
clone_size: -
v_call: TRBV5-3
cdr3_aa: CARSLKAGGSYNEQFF
cdr3_nt: TGTGCCAGAAGCCTGAAAGCGGGGGGATCCTACAATGAGCAGTTCTTC

j_call: TRBJ1-6
d_call: -
clone_size: -
v_call: TRBV7-8
cdr3_aa: CASSFPSGTPEEGSPLHF
cdr3_nt: TGTGCCAGCAGCTTCCCTTCCGGGACTCCCGAGGAGGGTTCACCCCTCCACTTT

j_call: TRBJ1-6
d_call: -
clone_size: -
v_call: TRBV9
cdr3_aa: CASSVGGEFSPLHF
cdr3_nt: TGTGCCAGCAGCGTAGGGGGGGAGTTTTCACCCCTCCACTTT

j_call: TRBJ2-7
d_call: TRBD1
clone_size: -
v_call: TRBV19
cdr3_aa: CASSIGQGLGYEQYF
cdr3_nt: TGTGCCAGTAGTATAGGACAGGGGTTAGGATACGAGCAGTACTTC

j_call: TRBJ1-2
d_call: TRBD1
clone_size: -
v_call: TRBV19
cdr3_aa: CASSERQGARYYGYTF
cdr3_nt: TGTGCCAGTAGTGAGAGACAGGGGGCACGTTACTATGGCTACACCTTC

j_call: TRBJ1-1
d_call: -
clone_size: -
v_call: TRBV4-2
cdr3_aa: CASSPAAWVTEAFF
cdr3_nt: TGTGCCAGCAGCCCCGCAGCGTGGGTCACTGAAGCTTTCTTT

j_call: TRBJ1-3
d_call: -
clone_size: -
v_call: TRBV7-6
cdr3_aa: CASSLSGYSGNTIYF
cdr3_nt: TGTGCCAGCAGCTTAAGTGGATACTCTGGAAACACCATATATTTT

j_call: TRBJ1-6
d_call: -
clone_size: -
v_call: TRBV11-2
cdr3_aa: CASSPTEDNSPLHF
cdr3_nt: TGTGCCAGCAGCCCGACAGAGGATAATTCACCCCTCCACTTT

j_call: TRBJ1-1
d_call: -
clone_size: -
v_call: TRBV4-2
cdr3_aa: CASSQAAISNTEAFF
cdr3_nt: TGTGCCAGCAGCCAAGCGGCCATATCGAACACTGAAGCTTTCTTT

j_call: TRBJ1-1
d_call: TRBD1
clone_size: -
v_call: TRBV10-3
cdr3_aa: CAIGTANTEAFF
cdr3_nt: TGTGCCATCGGGACAGCGAACACTGAAGCTTTCTTT

j_call: TRBJ2-5
d_call: -
clone_size: -
v_call: TRBV28
cdr3_aa: CASSFRSGTQYF
cdr3_nt: TGTGCCAGCAGTTTCCGTAGTGGGACCCAGTACTTC

j_call: TRBJ1-6
d_call: -
clone_size: -
v_call: TRBV7-9
cdr3_aa: CASSPRATEGLPRDSPLHF
cdr3_nt: TGTGCCAGCAGCCCCCGTGCGACAGAAGGCCTACCGCGGGATTCACCCCTCCACTTT

j_call: TRBJ2-1
d_call: -
clone_size: -
v_call: TRBV2
cdr3_aa: CASSVDSGNNEQFF
cdr3_nt: TGTGCCAGCAGTGTTGATAGCGGAAACAATGAGCAGTTCTTC

j_call: TRBJ1-5
d_call: -
clone_size: -
v_call: TRBV2
cdr3_aa: CASNRPYSEPQHF
cdr3_nt: TGTGCCAGCAACAGGCCGTATTCTGAGCCCCAGCATTTT

j_call: TRBJ1-5
d_call: TRBD1
clone_size: -
v_call: TRBV7-2
cdr3_aa: CASSRDRDQPQHF
cdr3_nt: TGTGCCAGCAGCCGAGACAGGGATCAGCCCCAGCATTTT

j_call: TRBJ1-4
d_call: -
clone_size: -
v_call: TRBV30
cdr3_aa: CAWSTRQGLNEKLFF
cdr3_nt: TGTGCCTGGTCTACCCGTCAGGGTCTTAATGAAAAACTGTTTTTT

j_call: TRBJ2-1
d_call: -
clone_size: once
v_call: TRBV4-2
cdr3_aa: CASSPSTVNNEQFF
cdr3_nt: TGTGCCAGCAGCCCGTCGACAGTGAACAATGAGCAGTTCTTC

j_call: TRBJ1-3
d_call: -
clone_size: -
v_call: TRBV6-5
cdr3_aa: CASSPTGYGNTIYF
cdr3_nt: TGTGCCAGCAGTCCCACAGGGTATGGAAACACCATATATTTT

j_call: TRBJ1-1
d_call: TRBD1
clone_size: -
v_call: TRBV9
cdr3_aa: CASSADTGVGTEAFF
cdr3_nt: TGTGCCAGCAGCGCGGACACAGGGGTGGGGACTGAAGCTTTCTTT

j_call: TRBJ2-2
d_call: TRBD2
clone_size: -
v_call: TRBV7-7
cdr3_aa: CASSLSRGVHTGELFF
cdr3_nt: TGTGCCAGCAGCTTATCCCGGGGGGTGCACACCGGGGAGCTGTTTTTT

j_call: TRBJ2-6
d_call: -
clone_size: -
v_call: TRBV15
cdr3_aa: CATSDREGGANVLTF
cdr3_nt: TGTGCCACCAGCGACCGCGAAGGTGGGGCCAACGTCCTGACTTTC

j_call: TRBJ2-1
d_call: -
clone_size: -
v_call: TRBV9
cdr3_aa: CASSDNYNEQFF
cdr3_nt: TGTGCCAGCAGCGACAATTACAATGAGCAGTTCTTC

j_call: TRBJ2-7
d_call: TRBD1
clone_size: -
v_call: TRBV30
cdr3_aa: CAWSWGQMEQYF
cdr3_nt: TGTGCCTGGAGTTGGGGACAGATGGAGCAGTACTTC

j_call: TRBJ1-2
d_call: -
clone_size: -
v_call: TRBV28
cdr3_aa: CATIQGGYGYTF
cdr3_nt: TGTGCCACTATACAGGGTGGCTATGGCTACACCTTC

j_call: TRBJ1-1
d_call: -
clone_size: -
v_call: TRBV5-1
cdr3_aa: CASSVPRLNTEAFF
cdr3_nt: TGCGCCAGCAGCGTCCCACGTTTGAACACTGAAGCTTTCTTT

j_call: TRBJ1-4
d_call: -
clone_size: -
v_call: TRBV28
cdr3_aa: CASSETGTDEKLFF
cdr3_nt: TGTGCCAGCAGCGAGACCGGGACGGATGAAAAACTGTTTTTT

j_call: TRBJ1-1
d_call: -
clone_size: -
v_call: TRBV10-3
cdr3_aa: CAISPIADTEAFF
cdr3_nt: TGTGCCATCAGTCCCATTGCGGACACTGAAGCTTTCTTT

j_call: TRBJ2-1
d_call: TRBD1
clone_size: -
v_call: TRBV2
cdr3_aa: CASSGQGRGNEQFF
cdr3_nt: TGTGCCAGCAGCGGACAGGGGCGAGGCAATGAGCAGTTCTTC

j_call: TRBJ2-7
d_call: -
clone_size: -
v_call: TRBV22-1
cdr3_aa: CPGSLTPTGGAYEQYF
cdr3_nt: TGTCCTGGGAGCTTAACTCCGACAGGGGGAGCCTACGAGCAGTACTTC

j_call: TRBJ2-3
d_call: -
clone_size: -
v_call: TRBV6-6
cdr3_aa: CASGGALDTQYF
cdr3_nt: TGTGCCAGCGGGGGGGCCCTAGATACGCAGTATTTT